The next 28 T cell receptor beta chains were all read from a single sample in a study of blood T cell repertoires in COVID-19. Sequencing used immunoSEQ multiplex PCR; TCRdb keeps in-frame clones, though not all of them. The table records roughly 670,000 clones, 85% to 90% of them present only once. The sequencing sample was made of peripheral blood. These receptors originate from a woman between 18 and 30 years old with acute or convalescent COVID-19.

The genes are TRBV10-2 and TRBJ1-1; 9 nucleotides match TRBD1. Unmatched junction bases numbered 9, after V lost 7 bases and J lost 6 bases. The germline V gene encodes CDR1 WSHSY and CDR2 SAAADI. This CDR3 has 14 amino acids. CDR3 amino acids: CASKFDRGGSEAFF. In nucleotides, the CDR3 is TGCGCCAGCAAATTCGACAGGGGGGGATCTGAAGCTTTCTTT.

This chain links TRBV29-1 with TRBJ2-7, with a possible D match to TRBD1 (6 bases). V lost 6 bases, J lost 3 bases, and 15 bases lay in between. Germline CDR1 is SQVTM and CDR2 is ANQGSEA. There are 13 residues in the CDR3. The CDR3 loop is CSVLPGQSYEQYF. Written as DNA, the CDR3 is TGCAGCGTGCTACCGGGACAAAGCTACGAGCAGTACTTC.

The chain links TRBV9 to TRBJ1-1, with 12 bases fitting TRBD1. J lost 5 bases, V lost 0 bases, and 11 bases had no gene match. CDR3 size: 18 residues. Germline V lookup: CDR1 SGDLS, CDR2 YYNGEE. The CDR3 here is CASSVVQTWDRGPTEAFF. CDR3 coding DNA: TGTGCCAGCAGCGTAGTCCAGACTTGGGACAGGGGGCCTACTGAAGCTTTCTTT. Variable domain in full (rest from reference TRBV9 and TRBJ1-1): DSGVTQTPKHLITATGQRVTLRCSPRSGDLSVYWYQQSLDQGLQFLIQYYNGEERAKGNILERFSAQQFPDLHSELNLSSLELGDSALYFCASSVVQTWDRGPTEAFFGQGTRLTVV.

J is TRBJ1-2 and V is TRBV4-1, with TRBD1 as a possible D gene (6 bases). The CDR3 totals 15 residues. Trimming left V 4 bases short and J 6 bases short, with 18 bases between. In germline, CDR1 is MGHRA, CDR2 YSYEKL. CDR3 residues: CASSPAGAAWDGYTF. For the CDR3, the DNA is TGCGCCAGCAGCCCAGCAGGGGCCGCTTGGGATGGCTACACCTTC.

The chain links TRBV7-2 to TRBJ2-2; D is undetermined. V was trimmed by 3 bases and J by 5 bases, leaving 7 bases between them. This CDR3 has 13 residues. CDR1 is SGHTA, CDR2 FQGNSA, per germline. CDR3 sequence reads: CASSLSQTGELFF. The CDR3 region has the DNA TGTGCCAGCAGCTTGAGTCAAACCGGGGAGCTGTTTTTT.

V gene TRBV19 combines with J gene TRBJ2-2, with 9 bases identical to TRBD1. V was pared by 6 bases and J by 4 bases, with 18 bases of the junction left unmatched. The CDR3 has 19 amino acids. CDR1 is LNHDA, CDR2 SQIVND, per germline (reference sequence). In nucleotides, the CDR3 is TGTGCCAGTAGGGGGAACCGGGACAGGGACAGACCACCCACCGGGGAGCTGTTTTTT. This gives the protein CASRGNRDRDRPPTGELFF.

The chain recombines TRBV5-4 with TRBJ2-7; TRBD1 matches 9 bases. The CDR3 has 15 residues. J was trimmed by 7 bases and V by 1 base; bases with no gene match: 9. Germline CDR1 reads SGHNT; CDR2 reads YYREEE (reference sequence). The CDR3 spells CASSLLTGGDKEQYF. CDR3 nucleotide sequence: TGTGCCAGCAGCTTGCTGACAGGGGGTGATAAGGAGCAGTACTTC.

The gene calls are TRBV6-5 and TRBJ1-2; 7 nucleotides match TRBD1. CDR1 is MNHEY, CDR2 SVGAGI, per germline. After removal of 6 bases from V and 4 bases from J, the junction contained 11 bases not matched to a gene. CDR3 size: 15 residues. CDR3 amino acids: CASRTTGRDLYGYTF. DNA of the CDR3: TGTGCCAGCAGAACGACAGGGCGCGACCTCTATGGCTACACCTTC.

This chain connects TRBV6-2 or TRBV6-3 to TRBJ2-7; 8 positions agree with TRBD1. The germline gives CDR1 MNHEY, CDR2 SVGEGT. The CDR3 is 14 residues long. The V segment lost 1 base and the J segment 2 bases; nucleotides outside the gene matches: 1. CDR3 loop: CASSYWGQAYEQYF. The CDR3 coding sequence is TGTGCCAGCAGTTACTGGGGACAGGCCTACGAGCAGTACTTC.

This chain uses TRBV7-2 with TRBJ1-2, with D possibly being TRBD1 (6 bases). Germline CDR1 SGHTA, CDR2 FQGNSA. V shed 3 bases and J shed 5 bases, with 13 bases lying between them. This CDR3 is built from 14 residues. Here the CDR3 reads CASSFKYRAYGYTF. The CDR3 region has the DNA TGTGCCAGCAGCTTCAAGTACAGGGCGTATGGCTACACCTTC.

V gene TRBV5-1 combines with J gene TRBJ1-2; 9 bases match TRBD1. Trimming took 0 bases from V and 7 from J; bases not matched to a gene: 7. The V gene's germline CDR1 is SGHRS and CDR2 YFSETQ. The CDR3 has 15 residues. CDR3 region: CASSLGDRVFGGYTF. For the CDR3, the DNA is TGCGCCAGCAGCTTGGGGGACAGGGTTTTTGGTGGCTACACCTTC. Full variable domain (remainder filled in from reference TRBV5-1 and TRBJ1-2): KAGVTQTPRYLIKTRGQQVTLSCSPISGHRSVSWYQQTPGQGLQFLFEYFSETQRNKGNFPGRFSGRQFSNSRSEMNVSTLELGDSALYLCASSLGDRVFGGYTFGSGTRLTVV.

The gene calls are TRBV3-1 (or the pseudogene TRBV3-2) and TRBJ1-2; tentatively, D is TRBD1 (6 bases). This CDR3 comprises 15 residues. The germline gives CDR1 LGHDT, CDR2 YNNKEL (reference sequence). Trimming removed 1 base from V and 7 bases from J, with 16 bases in between. The CDR3, as DNA: TGTGCCAGCAGCCAAGGTCCCCCCCGGGGGGCTGGCTACACCTTC. Its protein is CASSQGPPRGAGYTF.

The genes are TRBV5-6 and TRBJ1-1, with D hard to call. Trimming cost V 0 bases and J 7 bases, with 10 bases left between them. Germline loops: CDR1 SGHDT, CDR2 YYEEEE. The CDR3 length is 13 residues. The CDR3 reads CASSLGIRGEAFF. CDR3 sequence (DNA): TGTGCCAGCAGCTTGGGAATCCGGGGTGAAGCTTTCTTT. Complete variable domain (other parts from reference TRBV5-6 and TRBJ1-1): DAGVTQSPTHLIKTRGQQVTLRCSPKSGHDTVSWYQQALGQGPQFIFQYYEEEERQRGNFPDRFSGHQFPNYSSELNVNALLLGDSALYLCASSLGIRGEAFFGQGTRLTVV.

The gene calls are TRBV9 and TRBJ1-4; D is uncertain. With 0 bases removed from V and 0 bases from J, the gap between germline ends came to 12 bases. In germline, CDR1 is SGDLS, CDR2 YYNGEE. The CDR3 has 17 residues. The CDR3 DNA is TGTGCCAGCAGCGTAGATCCCGGGGATACAACTAATGAAAAACTGTTTTTT. This codes for CASSVDPGDTTNEKLFF.

V and J are TRBV4-1 and TRBJ1-4, with D possibly being TRBD1 (6 bases). The germline V gene has CDR1 MGHRA and CDR2 YSYEKL. The CDR3 loop spans 14 amino acids. With 1 base removed from V and 8 bases from J, the gap between germline ends came to 11 bases. CDR3 nucleotides: TGCGCCAGCAGCCAAGTACAGGGATTCGAAAAACTGTTTTTT. This codes for CASSQVQGFEKLFF.

The J gene is TRBJ1-2, the V gene TRBV10-3; 10 bases match TRBD1. Trimming at V came to 10 bases and at J to 4 bases, leaving 9 bases not matched to a gene. Germline CDR1 ENHRY, CDR2 SYGVKD. This CDR3 is 14 amino acids long. This chain's CDR3 is CASRQGASSYGYTF. The CDR3 DNA follows: TGTGCCAGCCGACAGGGGGCGAGCTCCTATGGCTACACCTTC.

The chain joins TRBV27 to TRBJ1-2; possibly TRBD1 for D (5 bases). The germline V gene has CDR1 MNHEY and CDR2 SMNVEV (reference sequence). The CDR3 has 17 amino acids. Trimming took off 6 bases at V and 7 bases at J, with 27 bases between the two ends. The CDR3 nucleotides read TGTGCCAGCAGCCTAGGTCAGGTCCAGGGTAGGATCCGTGGCTACACCTTC. Residues: CASSLGQVQGRIRGYTF.

The CDR3 protein is CASSEGQGMNTEAFF. The CDR3 DNA reads as TGCGCCAGCAGCGAAGGACAGGGTATGAACACTGAAGCTTTCTTT. The gene calls are TRBV5-1 and TRBJ1-1; 8 nucleotides align to TRBD1. Germline V gene data show CDR1 as SGHRS and CDR2 as YFSETQ. The CDR3 has 15 residues. V shed 4 bases and J 0 bases; nucleotides not matched to a gene: 5. Together with reference TRBV5-1 and TRBJ1-1, the CDR3 gives the full variable domain: KAGVTQTPRYLIKTRGQQVTLSCSPISGHRSVSWYQQTPGQGLQFLFEYFSETQRNKGNFPGRFSGRQFSNSRSEMNVSTLELGDSALYLCASSEGQGMNTEAFFGQGTRLTVV.

V gene TRBV24-1 combines with J gene TRBJ2-2; D ambiguous. The germline V and J ends were trimmed by 4 bases and 1 base, with 6 bases remaining between them. Germline CDR1 is KGHDR and CDR2 is SFDVKD. The CDR3 loop spans 14 amino acids. DNA of the CDR3: TGTGCCACCAGTGAGGAGATGAACACCGGGGAGCTGTTTTTT. It encodes CATSEEMNTGELFF.

J is TRBJ2-3 and V is TRBV7-2; 10 bases are shared with TRBD2. Germline CDR1 reads SGHTA; CDR2 reads FQGNSA. The CDR3 has 15 amino acids. V lost 3 bases to trimming and J lost 6 bases; unmatched junction nucleotides: 6. The chain's CDR3 is CASSFSAGGLDTQYF. DNA of the CDR3: TGTGCCAGCAGCTTCTCAGCGGGGGGGCTGGATACGCAGTATTTT.

This chain links TRBV7-8 with TRBJ1-2; TRBD1 matches at 12 bases. Trimming took 0 bases from V and 6 from J; bases not matched to a gene: 2. The germline gives CDR1 SGHVS, CDR2 FQNEAQ. The CDR3 has 15 residues. In DNA form, the CDR3 reads TGTGCCAGCAGCTTAGCGGGACAGGGGGCTGATGGCTACACCTTC. Translated, it gives CASSLAGQGADGYTF.

The chain employs TRBV2 and TRBJ2-1; 15 bases fit TRBD2. CDR3 length: 14 residues. The germline CDR1 and CDR2 sequences are SNHLY and FYNNEI. V shed 8 bases, J shed 8 bases, and the junction held 4 bases outside the gene matches. CDR3 nucleotides: TGTGCCAGCGCAGGACTAGCGGGGGGGGATGAGCAGTTCTTC. Translation: CASAGLAGGDEQFF.

This sequence joins TRBV28 and TRBJ2-7; D is possibly TRBD1 (6 bases). Germline CDR1 is MDHEN and CDR2 is SYDVKM. Trimming stripped 5 bases from V and 0 bases from J, with 17 bases between. The CDR3 runs to 16 residues. CDR3 nucleotide sequence: TGTGCCAGCAGTCCACTCCGGGACACTAGCTCCTACGAGCAGTACTTC. Translation gives CASSPLRDTSSYEQYF.

V usage is TRBV5-1 and J usage is TRBJ2-3; tentative D call: TRBD1 (6 bases). The CDR3 consists of 15 residues. V lost 0 bases and J 2 bases, leaving 10 bases between the germline ends. Germline V gene lookup returns CDR1 SGHRS and CDR2 YFSETQ. In DNA form, the CDR3 reads TGCGCCAGCAGCTTGGGGCAGGGGCTCACAGATACGCAGTATTTT. Amino acids: CASSLGQGLTDTQYF.

The rearrangement joins TRBV7-2 to TRBJ1-1; D is uncertain. V shed 8 bases and J shed 4 bases, with 14 bases lying between them. The CDR3 is made up of 13 amino acids. Per the germline V gene, CDR1 is SGHTA and CDR2 is FQGNSA. The CDR3 spells CASSTGEVTEAFF. The CDR3 DNA is TGTGCCAGCTCTACTGGGGAGGTCACTGAAGCTTTCTTT.

Only a few counts were recorded for this clone. The chain combines TRBV12-3 or TRBV12-4 with TRBJ1-5; perhaps TRBD1 as D (6 bases). V lost 6 bases and J 3 bases, leaving 9 bases between the germline ends. The CDR3 has 13 amino acids. The CDR3 spells CASRGTFNQPQHF. Here the CDR3 DNA reads TGTGCCAGCAGGGGGACATTCAATCAGCCCCAGCATTTT.

The chain uses TRBV23-1 and TRBJ1-2, with 8 bases fitting TRBD1. TRBV23-1 is labeled an ORF, and its function is uncertain. V was clipped by 4 bases and J by 4 bases; unmatched bases: 8. This CDR3 has 15 amino acids. The CDR3 is CASSLSRGPSYGYTF. The CDR3 DNA is TGCGCCAGCAGTCTGAGCAGGGGGCCATCCTATGGCTACACCTTC.

The CDR3 DNA reads as TGTGCCAGCAGTCCCGGGACGGGAGGGAATGAAAAACTGTTTTTT. It specifies CASSPGTGGNEKLFF. The gene calls are TRBV28 and TRBJ1-4; D perhaps matches TRBD1 (5 bases). The CDR3 is made up of 15 amino acids. The V end lost 5 bases, the J end lost 5 bases, and 15 bases lay between the germline ends. Looked up from germline, CDR1 is MDHEN and CDR2 is SYDVKM.